Listed below are T cell receptor beta chains from one sample, sequenced in a study of T-cell reconstitution after alpha-beta-depleted transplantation in children. One entry per CDR3 protein, called by TCRdb with MiXCR from the PCR reads. The sample records about 460,000 distinct CDR3 sequences, around 13% being singletons. The sequenced sample was PBMCs from the stem cell graft donor, obtained from the stem cell graft. These receptors were obtained from a human donor who donated a stem cell graft to a child with combined immunodeficiency. Each CDR3 is given with its conserved first and last residue. A D gene is named only where the DNA matches it firmly. Clone sizes are given selectively: once, few, many, or a class where the clone is expanded.

V,J,D,size,CDR3,DNA
TRBV6-5,TRBJ2-3,.,.,CASSYSVRGTQYF,TGTGCCAGCAGTTACTCCGTCCGCGGTACGCAGTATTTT
TRBV25-1,TRBJ2-1,.,few,CASSGLAIEQFF,TGTGCCAGCAGTGGCCTAGCGATTGAGCAGTTCTTC
TRBV5-1,TRBJ2-3,TRBD1,.,CASSTTGGVTDTQYF,TGCGCCAGCAGTACGACAGGGGGTGTAACAGATACGCAGTATTTT
TRBV12-3/TRBV12-4,TRBJ1-2,.,few,CASSSQGIYGYTF,TGTGCCAGCAGTTCCCAGGGGATCTATGGCTACACCTTC
TRBV30,TRBJ2-7,.,many,CAWTRGTDLLEQYF,TGTGCCTGGACTCGGGGGACGGACCTCTTGGAGCAGTACTTC
TRBV12-3/TRBV12-4,TRBJ2-2,TRBD1,many,CASSSPETGDPGELFF,TGTGCCAGCAGCTCGCCTGAGACAGGGGATCCCGGGGAGCTGTTTTTT
TRBV7-6,TRBJ2-1,.,.,CASSAGTEQFF,TGTGCCAGCAGCGCCGGCACTGAGCAGTTCTTC
TRBV9,TRBJ2-1,TRBD2,few,CASSAGLAGHNEQFF,TGTGCCAGCAGCGCGGGACTAGCGGGACACAATGAGCAGTTCTTC
TRBV7-6,TRBJ2-7,.,few,CASSDQQAIYEQYF,TGTGCCAGCAGTGACCAACAGGCGATCTACGAGCAGTACTTC
TRBV12-3/TRBV12-4,TRBJ1-4,.,few,CASSAGGSTNEKLFF,TGTGCCAGCAGCGCGGGGGGGTCAACTAATGAAAAACTGTTTTTT
TRBV5-1,TRBJ2-1,.,many,CASSQGVVYNEQFF,TGCGCCAGCAGCCAGGGAGTGGTTTACAATGAGCAGTTCTTC
TRBV16,TRBJ1-5,.,few,CASSQFGAGGNQPQHF,TGTGCCAGCAGCCAATTTGGGGCAGGCGGCAATCAGCCCCAGCATTTT
TRBV10-3,TRBJ2-7,TRBD2,many,CAISAPGGEQYF,TGTGCCATCAGTGCCCCGGGGGGCGAGCAGTACTTC
TRBV5-1,TRBJ2-5,TRBD2,few,CASSLAGDRETQYF,TGCGCCAGCAGCTTAGCGGGAGACAGGGAGACCCAGTACTTC
TRBV7-9,TRBJ2-1,.,many,CASSSFESNEQFF,TGTGCCAGCAGCTCATTCGAGAGCAATGAGCAGTTCTTC
TRBV30,TRBJ1-2,.,few,CAWSVQLTIFAGYTF,TGTGCCTGGAGTGTACAGTTGACGATTTTTGCAGGCTACACCTTC